This is a list of T cell receptor beta chains from one sample in a study of cytomegalovirus exposure and HLA in healthy donors. Assay used: immunoSEQ multiplex PCR; TCRdb lists only in-frame clones, some missing. This sample yields roughly 280,000 clones, of which roughly 85% are seen a single time; around 1% belongs to the top ten. Sequencing input: PBMCs. These receptors came from a woman aged 18-35 years in good health and CMV-seronegative. Each CDR3 is given with its conserved first and last residue. The D gene is left open where the match is weak. Part of the rows lack a size; the others show once, few, many or a class for expanded clones.

d_gene	v_gene	abundance	j_gene	CDR3nt	CDR3aa
NA	TRBV2	NA	TRBJ2-6	TGTGCCAGCAGTGAATCTGCCAACGTCCTGACTTTC	CASSESANVLTF
NA	TRBV5-1	NA	TRBJ1-2	TGCGCCAGCAGCGCGGATATATATGGCTACACCTTC	CASSADIYGYTF
NA	TRBV28	NA	TRBJ1-5	TGTGCCAGCAGTTTACCGGTAGCAGACGATAGCAATCAGCCCCAGCATTTT	CASSLPVADDSNQPQHF
TRBD1	TRBV28	few	TRBJ1-6	TGTGCCAGCGGGACAGGGGCCTCCTATAATTCACCCCTCCACTTT	CASGTGASYNSPLHF
TRBD2	TRBV7-2	NA	TRBJ2-7	TGTGCCAGCAGCAGTAGCGGGGGGCCCTACGAGCAGTACTTC	CASSSSGGPYEQYF
NA	TRBV19	few	TRBJ1-3	TGTGCCAGTAGTCGGAACACCATATATTTT	CASSRNTIYF
TRBD1	TRBV7-9	NA	TRBJ1-2	TGTGCCAGCAGTAACGGACAGGGCTACTCCTCCTCATATGGCTACACCTTC	CASSNGQGYSSSYGYTF
NA	TRBV27	NA	TRBJ1-1	TGTGCCAGCAGTTTAAGGGATACAAACAGGGCCGATACTGAAGCTTTCTTT	CASSLRDTNRADTEAFF
TRBD1	TRBV27	NA	TRBJ1-5	TGTGCCAGCAGTGGGGAACAGGGGAAGGGGAGCAATCAGCCCCAGCATTTT	CASSGEQGKGSNQPQHF
TRBD1	TRBV6-1	NA	TRBJ1-5	TGTGCCAGCAGTGAAGCACCAGGAGGGGGCCAGCCCCAGCATTTT	CASSEAPGGGQPQHF
NA	TRBV2	NA	TRBJ1-5	TGTGCCAGCGGGACATTCGAGGGCAATCAGCCCCAGCATTTT	CASGTFEGNQPQHF
TRBD1	TRBV4-1	few	TRBJ1-2	TGCGCCAGCAGCCAACTCGGCAGGGGGACTGTCTATGGCTACACCTTC	CASSQLGRGTVYGYTF
NA	TRBV30	NA	TRBJ2-2	TGTGCCTGGAGGGCAGGGAACACCGGGGAGCTGTTTTTT	CAWRAGNTGELFF
NA	TRBV30	NA	TRBJ2-5	TGTGCCTGGAGTGAAGCGAACCAAGAGACCCAGTACTTC	CAWSEANQETQYF
NA	TRBV9	NA	TRBJ2-7	TGTGCCAGCAGCAACCGGGACACCTACGAGCAGTACTTC	CASSNRDTYEQYF
NA	TRBV6-1	NA	TRBJ2-7	TGTGCCAGCAGATACAGGGACGAGCAGTACTTC	CASRYRDEQYF
TRBD1	TRBV4-3	NA	TRBJ1-1	TGCGCCAGCAGCCAAGGGACAGGGCCCCTCGGAGCTTTCTTT	CASSQGTGPLGAFF
NA	TRBV5-6	NA	TRBJ2-7	TGTGCCAGCCACTACGAGCAGTACTTC	CASHYEQYF
NA	TRBV15	NA	TRBJ1-1	TGTGCCACCAGGCTAGACAGGTTTTACACTGAAGCTTTCTTT	CATRLDRFYTEAFF
TRBD1	TRBV5-1	many	TRBJ1-2	TGCGCCAGCAGACCCGACAGGGTTGAGGGCTACACCTTC	CASRPDRVEGYTF
NA	TRBV27	NA	TRBJ1-3	TGTGCCAGCAGTCGCCGCGGCACCATATATTTT	CASSRRGTIYF
NA	TRBV13	once	TRBJ1-1	TGTGCCAGCAGCCACGGACTCGGGGCTTTCTTT	CASSHGLGAFF
NA	TRBV30	NA	TRBJ2-3	TGTGCCTGGAGTGTAGTTCTCTCGGGTACGCAGTATTTT	CAWSVVLSGTQYF
NA	TRBV5-1	NA	TRBJ1-5	TGCGCCAGCAGCTTGGGACAGGATGATAGCAATCAGCCCCAGCATTTT	CASSLGQDDSNQPQHF
TRBD2	TRBV25-1	NA	TRBJ2-7	TGTGCCAGCAGTGAATCGGGACTAGCGGGGGTTCCCTACGAGCAGTACTTC	CASSESGLAGVPYEQYF
NA	TRBV4-3	NA	TRBJ1-4	TGCGCCAGCAGCCAAGAGGCTTCCTATGAAAAACTGTTTTTT	CASSQEASYEKLFF
TRBD1	TRBV5-1	NA	TRBJ2-1	TGCGCCAGCATAGACAGGGCCTGGCACAATGAGCAGTTCTTC	CASIDRAWHNEQFF
NA	TRBV27	NA	TRBJ2-1	TGTGCCAGCAGTTTGAAGGCCGCGGGGTATGAGCAGTTCTTC	CASSLKAAGYEQFF
NA	TRBV7-2	NA	TRBJ2-2	TGTGCCAGCAGGGGTACAGGGACCACCGGGGAGCTGTTTTTT	CASRGTGTTGELFF
NA	TRBV6-4	NA	TRBJ2-1	TGTGCCAGCAGCGACCTCCCTCTTGTGGTGCTACACAGGGAGCAGTTCTTC	CASSDLPLVVLHREQFF
NA	TRBV10-1	NA	TRBJ2-6	TGCGCCAGCAGTGAGGGGGGGACGGGGGCCAACGTCCTGACTTTC	CASSEGGTGANVLTF
TRBD2	TRBV11-2	NA	TRBJ2-5	TGTGCCGGAGTTTCCTTAGCGGGAGCCGAGACCCAGTACTTC	CAGVSLAGAETQYF
TRBD1	TRBV19	few	TRBJ1-1	TGTGCCAGTAGTATGACAGGGCGAATGAACACTGAAGCTTTCTTT	CASSMTGRMNTEAFF
NA	TRBV6-5	NA	TRBJ2-6	TGTGCCAGCAATCCCAACTCTGGGGCCAACGTCCTGACTTTC	CASNPNSGANVLTF
NA	TRBV6-5	NA	TRBJ1-1	TGTGCCAGCAGTTACAATGTCAGGGGGAACACTGAAGCTTTCTTT	CASSYNVRGNTEAFF
TRBD1	TRBV2	NA	TRBJ1-1	TGTGCCAGCAGTGCAGGGGGCACTGAAGCTTTCTTT	CASSAGGTEAFF
NA	TRBV6-4	NA	TRBJ2-2	TGTGCCAGCAGTGAGGAGCAAACGGCCGGGGAGCTGTTTTTT	CASSEEQTAGELFF
TRBD1	TRBV6-1	NA	TRBJ1-1	TGTGCCAGCAGTGAATACGGGACAGGGAGGTGGAACACTGAAGCTTTCTTT	CASSEYGTGRWNTEAFF
NA	TRBV5-6	NA	TRBJ2-6	TGTGCCAGCAGCTTAGGCAGGGGAGTTTCTGGGGCCAACGTCCTGACTTTC	CASSLGRGVSGANVLTF
TRBD1	TRBV19	NA	TRBJ1-1	TGTGCCAGTAGCCCAAGGGACAGGCCCACTGAAGCTTTCTTT	CASSPRDRPTEAFF
TRBD1	TRBV27	NA	TRBJ2-1	TGTGCCAGCAGTCCCGGGACAGGGGCCTACAATGAGCAGTTCTTC	CASSPGTGAYNEQFF
TRBD2	TRBV5-7	NA	TRBJ2-2	TGTGCCAGCAGCTGTTTTACTAGCGGGAGGGCCCTCGGGGAGCTGTTTTTT	CASSCFTSGRALGELFF
NA	TRBV28	NA	TRBJ1-4	TGTGCCACCCACCGGGGGGATCAGGAAAAACTGTTTTTT	CATHRGDQEKLFF
TRBD1	TRBV6-5	NA	TRBJ1-5	TGTGCCAGCAGTGGGACAGAGAATCAGCCCCAGCATTTT	CASSGTENQPQHF
NA	TRBV11-2	NA	TRBJ2-7	TGTGCCAGCAGCTTAGGACCGACAAGGACCTACGAGCAGTACTTC	CASSLGPTRTYEQYF
TRBD1	TRBV18	NA	TRBJ1-1	TGTGCCAGCTCTCCCGGGACAGTCACTACTCACACTGAAGCTTTCTTT	CASSPGTVTTHTEAFF
NA	TRBV6-1	NA	TRBJ2-7	TGTGCCATGGGGGGGACATTATCCTACGAGCAGTACTTC	CAMGGTLSYEQYF
TRBD2	TRBV10-2	NA	TRBJ2-5	TGCGCCAGCAGTGTCGGACTAGCGGTCCAAGAGACCCAGTACTTC	CASSVGLAVQETQYF
NA	TRBV6-5	NA	TRBJ1-1	TGTGCCAGCAGTTACCCCCGCGGGGGGGGAAGTACTGAAGCTTTCTTT	CASSYPRGGGSTEAFF
NA	TRBV10-3	few	TRBJ1-2	TGTGCCATCAGTGAGACAGGGCCCAACTATGGCTACACCTTC	CAISETGPNYGYTF
TRBD1	TRBV7-6	NA	TRBJ1-5	TGTGCCAGCAGAGAAAAGTTCGGACAGGGTTTTCCCCAGCATTTT	CASREKFGQGFPQHF
NA	TRBV18	many	TRBJ2-7	TGTGCCAGCTCACAGAACTACCGCGAGCAGTACTTC	CASSQNYREQYF
NA	TRBV5-1	few	TRBJ2-1	TGCGCCAGCAGCTTGGTCCGGGGAGAGCAGTTCTTC	CASSLVRGEQFF
NA	TRBV18	NA	TRBJ1-6	TGTGCCAGCTCACCGAACCAGGGAAATAATTCACCCCTCCACTTT	CASSPNQGNNSPLHF
NA	TRBV2	NA	TRBJ1-2	TGTGCCAGCAGTGACACAACCGTCTATGGCTACACCTTC	CASSDTTVYGYTF
NA	TRBV7-6	few	TRBJ1-2	TGTGCCAGCAGCTCAGACAGGAACGGCTACACCTTC	CASSSDRNGYTF
TRBD1	TRBV2	NA	TRBJ2-7	TGTGCCTCCAGGGGACAGGACCTCTACGAGCAGTACTTC	CASRGQDLYEQYF
NA	TRBV5-4	NA	TRBJ1-3	TGTGCCAGCAGCTTGGAACAGGGTTCTGGAAACACCATATATTTT	CASSLEQGSGNTIYF
NA	TRBV6-1	few	TRBJ1-1	TGTGCCAGCAGTGAAGGAGGGGGAGGGGGGTTGCTAGCTTTCTTT	CASSEGGGGGLLAFF
NA	TRBV6-4	NA	TRBJ2-3	TGTGCCAGCAGTGCGCGCGGGGGCACAGATACGCAGTATTTT	CASSARGGTDTQYF